This record concerns one TCR beta chain sequence. Its antigen is not known. The sample is drawn from a study of cytomegalovirus exposure and HLA in healthy donors. The PCR used 60 Vbeta and 13 Jbeta primers. Using immunoSEQ multiplex PCR, the repertoire was profiled, and TCRdb retains in-frame clones only, with some absent. The data contain fewer than 85,000 clones, around three quarters of them singletons. Study-wide points: The study recorded 164 TCR beta chains that were cytomegalovirus-associated. Later on, an analysis tied approximately 17,000 TCR beta sequences to HLA alleles at 0.05 false discovery rate.

The receptor's source is a male donor in good health and CMV-seropositive. Sequencing was performed on PBMCs.

DNA for the CDR3: TGTGCCAGCAGCTTAAATGGCAGGGGGAACTATGGCTACACCTTC. It is translated as CASSLNGRGNYGYTF. The genes are TRBV7-3 and TRBJ1-2; TRBD1 matches at 7 bases. CDR3 length: 15 amino acids. V trimming: 1 base; J trimming: 2 bases; junction bases outside the gene matches: 4. The germline gives CDR1 SGHTA, CDR2 FQGTGA.